Listed below are T cell receptor beta chains from one sample, sequenced in a study of cytomegalovirus exposure and HLA in healthy donors. Assay: immunoSEQ multiplex PCR; the TCRdb copy retains only in-frame clones and omits some. The sample lists about 190,000 clones, 70% to 80% seen once, with 1.5% to 2% in the top ten. Sample: PBMCs. The origin of the receptors is a woman aged 50 to 65 in good health and CMV-seronegative. CDR3s include the opening cysteine and the closing phenylalanine or tryptophan. A D gene is named only where the DNA matches it firmly. Some rows have no size entry. The others give once, few or many, or a class for an expanded clone.

j_gene	v_gene	abundance	d_gene	CDR3nt	CDR3aa
TRBJ2-7	TRBV10-3	.	.	TGTGCCATCAGTGATGAGGTCCCGAGGTCCGAGCAGTACTTC	CAISDEVPRSEQYF
TRBJ2-1	TRBV6-1	.	TRBD2	TGTGCCAGCAGTGAAGCTCGGCGGGGGGGGTACAATGAGCAGTTCTTC	CASSEARRGGYNEQFF
TRBJ1-1	TRBV7-2	.	TRBD1	TGTGCCAGCAGCGTGACAGGGTTGGATCGGACTGAAGCTTTCTTT	CASSVTGLDRTEAFF
TRBJ1-5	TRBV28	.	TRBD1	TGTGCCAGCACGCCGGGACAGGCCCTTTCGGAGCCCCAGCATTTT	CASTPGQALSEPQHF
TRBJ2-7	TRBV4-3	.	.	TGCGCCAGCAGCCAAGGGTCCGGGTTCTCCTACGAGCAGTACTTC	CASSQGSGFSYEQYF
TRBJ2-4	TRBV5-1	.	TRBD2	TGCGCCAGCAGCTTCCAGCGGGGGGGCGGGGACATTCAGTACTTC	CASSFQRGGGDIQYF
TRBJ2-5	TRBV9	.	.	TGTGCCAGCAGCCCAACGGGGTGGGAGACCCAGTACTTC	CASSPTGWETQYF
TRBJ1-4	TRBV28	.	.	TGTGCCAGCAGTTTTTATCGGGGGACCTCAACTAATGAAAAACTGTTTTTT	CASSFYRGTSTNEKLFF
TRBJ2-7	TRBV2	.	TRBD2	TGTGCCAGTCCCGGCGGGGCGCCTAGCGGGAGGGGCGAGCAGTACTTC	CASPGGAPSGRGEQYF
TRBJ2-5	TRBV7-3	.	TRBD2	TGTGCCAGCAGCCCGGGACTAGGAGAGACCCAGTACTTC	CASSPGLGETQYF
TRBJ2-7	TRBV2	.	TRBD1	TGTGCCAGCAGCCACCTCCCGGGACAGGGGATGTACGAGCAGTACTTC	CASSHLPGQGMYEQYF
TRBJ2-7	TRBV6-1	.	.	TGTGCCAGCAGTGATCGGGGCTCCTACGAGCAGTACTTC	CASSDRGSYEQYF
TRBJ2-3	TRBV7-3	.	.	TGTGCCAGCAGCCCAGAGGCGGCTAGCACAGATACGCAGTATTTT	CASSPEAASTDTQYF
TRBJ1-3	TRBV5-1	.	.	TGCGCCAGCAGCTTGGATCAGGGATCTGGAAACACCATATATTTT	CASSLDQGSGNTIYF
TRBJ1-1	TRBV19	.	.	TGTGCCAGTATTCGGAGTCGGGGGGCTTTAAACACTGAAGCTTTCTTT	CASIRSRGALNTEAFF
TRBJ2-1	TRBV5-1	.	.	TGCGCCAGCAGCTTGAGGGTAGGGGTCTACAATGAGCAGTTCTTC	CASSLRVGVYNEQFF
TRBJ1-2	TRBV19	.	.	TGTGCCAGTAGTTTCTTTCGAGATGACTATGGCTACACCTTC	CASSFFRDDYGYTF
TRBJ2-4	TRBV5-1	few	TRBD2	TGCGCCAGCAGCTTGGCGAGCGGGGGGGCCAGCATTCAGTACTTC	CASSLASGGASIQYF
TRBJ2-1	TRBV2	once	.	TGTGCCAGCAGTGAAAAGAGGGGGGGAGTATCTGAGCAGTTCTTC	CASSEKRGGVSEQFF
TRBJ1-2	TRBV5-6	once	.	TGTGCCAGCAGCTTCCAAGATAGAGTGGTTGGCTACACCTTC	CASSFQDRVVGYTF
TRBJ1-1	TRBV5-8	few	.	TGTGCCATACTTGGGGGCAGGAACACTGAAGCTTTCTTT	CAILGGRNTEAFF
TRBJ2-2	TRBV11-3	.	.	TGTGCCAGCGAGGACAGCCGAAACACCGGGGAGCTGTTTTTT	CASEDSRNTGELFF
TRBJ1-1	TRBV5-8	.	TRBD1	TGTGCCAGCAGCCCGCTTAAGACAGGGGGCTATACCAACACTGAAGCTTTCTTT	CASSPLKTGGYTNTEAFF
TRBJ1-4	TRBV6-1	few	.	TGTGCCAGCAGTGAAGAGCCCGGAGGTGTGGGCGAAAAACTGTTTTTT	CASSEEPGGVGEKLFF
TRBJ2-3	TRBV6-7	.	.	TGTGCCAGCAGTTCAAGCGGGAGCACAGATACGCAGTATTTT	CASSSSGSTDTQYF